Listed here are 9 T cell receptor beta chains from one sample, sequenced in a study of blood T cell repertoires in COVID-19. Produced via immunoSEQ multiplex PCR; TCRdb's table is partial and in-frame only. The table has roughly 210,000 clones, about nine tenths seen once. Sequencing was carried out using PBMCs or T cells enriched from blood (not recorded which). These receptors all come from a young man in a cohort exposed to, infected with or recovered from COVID-19 (not recorded which).

The genes are TRBV10-3 and TRBJ1-4; no clear D. In germline, CDR1 is ENHRY, CDR2 SYGVKD. This CDR3 contains 15 residues. Trimming left V 3 bases short and J 4 bases short, with 12 bases between. The CDR3 sequence: CAISDSGVINEKLFF. The CDR3 DNA is TGTGCCATCAGTGACTCTGGAGTCATTAATGAAAAACTGTTTTTT.

This rearrangement joins TRBV28 to TRBJ2-5, with TRBD1 matching over 10 bases. There are 14 residues in the CDR3. Germline V lookup: CDR1 MDHEN, CDR2 SYDVKM. The J segment lost 4 bases and the V segment lost 2 bases, leaving 1 base of the junction unmatched. CDR3 in DNA: TGTGCCAGCAGTTTAAGACAGGGGGCAGAGACCCAGTACTTC. Translation gives CASSLRQGAETQYF.

The rearrangement links TRBV6-5 to TRBJ1-1; D gene ambiguous. The CDR3 length is 11 residues. Trimming took 6 bases from V and 11 from J, leaving 13 bases between them. Germline CDR1 reads MNHEY; CDR2 reads SVGAGI. The CDR3 here is CASRPGNMAFF. CDR3 nucleotides: TGTGCCAGCAGGCCCGGGAACATGGCTTTCTTT.

The chain has TRBV10-3 and TRBJ2-3, with TRBD1 identical over 10 bases. The CDR3 extends over 18 amino acids. Germline V gene sequence: CDR1 ENHRY, CDR2 SYGVKD. With V trimmed by 5 bases and J by 3 bases, 14 bases remained unmatched. The CDR3 DNA reads TGTGCCATCAGTTGGCTTGGGCGGGACAGGGGAAGGACAGATACGCAGTATTTT. It specifies CAISWLGRDRGRTDTQYF.

This chain links TRBV7-9 with TRBJ2-7; 7 nucleotides match TRBD1. The ends lost 5 bases at V and 2 bases at J; junction bases unmatched: 3. Germline values: CDR1 SEHNR, CDR2 FQNEAQ (reference sequence). The CDR3 length is 13 residues. CDR3 sequence (DNA): TGTGCCAGCAGCCCACAGGGGACCTACGAGCAGTACTTC. Its protein product is CASSPQGTYEQYF.

This clone was counted only a few times. The chain recombines TRBV5-1 with TRBJ2-5; 7 positions match TRBD1. The CDR3 is 14 amino acids. Germline assignment: CDR1 SGHRS and CDR2 YFSETQ. V dropped 4 bases and J dropped 0; count of bases not matched to a gene: 3. DNA of the CDR3: TGCGCCAGCAGCCGGACAGGCAACCAAGAGACCCAGTACTTC. Amino acids: CASSRTGNQETQYF.

The rearrangement joins TRBV19 to TRBJ1-1; D is ambiguous. The CDR3 sequence is 14 residues long. V was trimmed by 5 bases and J by 6 bases, leaving 16 bases between them. CDR1 and CDR2 from the germline V gene are LNHDA and SQIVND (reference sequence). The CDR3 loop is CASSLSLTGAEAFF. For the CDR3, the DNA is TGTGCCAGTAGTCTTTCACTGACCGGGGCTGAAGCTTTCTTT. Combining the CDR3 with reference TRBV19 and TRBJ1-1 gives the whole variable domain DGGITQSPKYLFRKEGQNVTLSCEQNLNHDAMYWYRQDPGQGLRLIYYSQIVNDFQKGDIAEGYSVSREKKESFPLTVTSAQKNPTAFYLCASSLSLTGAEAFFGQGTRLTVV.

This clone appeared a single time. The chain carries TRBV6-1 and TRBJ2-7, with D maybe TRBD2 (6 bases). V gave up 3 bases and J gave up 6 bases, with 18 bases separating them. The V gene's germline CDR1 is MNHNS and CDR2 SASEGT. CDR3 length: 15 residues. CDR3 region: CASSESIRGSSEQYF. The CDR3, as DNA: TGTGCCAGCAGTGAGTCTATTCGGGGGAGTAGCGAGCAGTACTTC.

The rearrangement uses TRBV5-1 and TRBJ1-1; D gene unclear. Trimming stripped 3 bases from V and 5 bases from J, with 11 bases between. The CDR3 spans 13 residues. In germline, CDR1 is SGHRS, CDR2 YFSETQ. The CDR3 loop reads CASSYAAGTEAFF. CDR3 sequence (DNA): TGCGCCAGCAGCTACGCGGCTGGGACTGAAGCTTTCTTT.